The subject of this entry is one T cell receptor (beta chain). The V and J ends lost 3 bases and 3 bases, in that order; junction bases with no gene match: 20. The CDR3 loop spans 19 amino acids. Germline V gives CDR1 ENHRY, CDR2 SYGVKD. The data are from a study of blood T cell repertoires in COVID-19. Assay: immunoSEQ multiplex PCR; the TCRdb copy retains only in-frame clones and omits some. The top ten clones hold approximately 8% of a sample with about 140,000 clones, about 80% of them seen once. The J gene is TRBJ2-7, the V gene TRBV10-3; TRBD1 matches at 7 bases. The sample taken for sequencing was peripheral blood. This clonotype was sampled from a human donor in a cohort sampled during active COVID-19. The CDR3 protein is CAISEPTGRLETTDYEQYF. CDR3 in DNA: TGTGCCATCAGTGAACCGACAGGGCGACTCGAAACTACAGACTACGAGCAGTACTTC.